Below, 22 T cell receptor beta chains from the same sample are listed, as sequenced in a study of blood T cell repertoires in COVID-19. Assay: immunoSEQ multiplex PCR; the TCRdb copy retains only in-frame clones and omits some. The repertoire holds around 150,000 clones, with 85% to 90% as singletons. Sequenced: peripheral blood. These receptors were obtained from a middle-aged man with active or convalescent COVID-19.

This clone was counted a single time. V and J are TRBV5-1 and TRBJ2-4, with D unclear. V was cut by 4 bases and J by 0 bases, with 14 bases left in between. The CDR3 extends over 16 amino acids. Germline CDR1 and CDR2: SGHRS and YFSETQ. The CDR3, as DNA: TGCGCCAGCAGCCGAACAGACCTATTAGCCAAAAACATTCAGTACTTC. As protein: CASSRTDLLAKNIQYF.

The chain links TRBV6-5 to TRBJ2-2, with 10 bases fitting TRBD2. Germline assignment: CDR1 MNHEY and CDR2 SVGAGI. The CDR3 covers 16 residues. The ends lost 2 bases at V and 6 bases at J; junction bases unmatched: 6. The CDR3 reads CASSYRLAGVPGELFF. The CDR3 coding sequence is TGTGCCAGCAGTTACAGGCTAGCGGGAGTTCCCGGGGAGCTGTTTTTT.

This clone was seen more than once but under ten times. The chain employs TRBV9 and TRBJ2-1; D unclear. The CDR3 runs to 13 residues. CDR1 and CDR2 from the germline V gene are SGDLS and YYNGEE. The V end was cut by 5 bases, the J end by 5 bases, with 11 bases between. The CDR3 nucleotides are TGTGCCAGCAGTCCAAGTGGGCACAATGAGCAGTTCTTC. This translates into CASSPSGHNEQFF.

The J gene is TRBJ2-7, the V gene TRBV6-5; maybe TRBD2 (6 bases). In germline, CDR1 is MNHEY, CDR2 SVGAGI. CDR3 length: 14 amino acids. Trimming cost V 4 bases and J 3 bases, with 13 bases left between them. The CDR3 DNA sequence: TGTGCCAGCAGTTCCCCGACTAGGAGCTACGAGCAGTACTTC. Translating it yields CASSSPTRSYEQYF.

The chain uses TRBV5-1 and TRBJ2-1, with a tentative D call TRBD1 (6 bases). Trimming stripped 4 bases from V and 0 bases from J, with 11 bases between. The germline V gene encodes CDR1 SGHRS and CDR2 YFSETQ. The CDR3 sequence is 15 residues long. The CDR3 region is CASSGQLSSYNEQFF. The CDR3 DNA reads TGCGCCAGCAGCGGACAGTTAAGCTCCTACAATGAGCAGTTCTTC.

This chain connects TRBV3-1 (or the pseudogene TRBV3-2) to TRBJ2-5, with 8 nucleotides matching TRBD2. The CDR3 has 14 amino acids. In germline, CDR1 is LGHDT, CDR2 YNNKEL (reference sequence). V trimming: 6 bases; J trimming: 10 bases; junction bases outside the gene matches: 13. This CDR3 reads CASRLSGEAGYQYF. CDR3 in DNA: TGTGCCAGCAGACTTAGCGGGGAAGCCGGTTACCAGTACTTC.

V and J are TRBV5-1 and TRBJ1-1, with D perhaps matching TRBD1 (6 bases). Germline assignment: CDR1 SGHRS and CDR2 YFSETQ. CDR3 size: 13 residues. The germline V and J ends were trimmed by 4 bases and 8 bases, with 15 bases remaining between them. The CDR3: CASSQTGQREAFF. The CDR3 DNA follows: TGCGCCAGCAGCCAAACTGGACAGCGAGAAGCTTTCTTT.

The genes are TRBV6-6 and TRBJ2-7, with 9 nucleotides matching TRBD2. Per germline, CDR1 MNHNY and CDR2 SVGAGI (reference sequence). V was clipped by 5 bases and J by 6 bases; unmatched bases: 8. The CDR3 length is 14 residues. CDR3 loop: CASSKLSGRSEQYF. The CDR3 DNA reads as TGTGCCAGCAGTAAACTTAGCGGGAGAAGCGAGCAGTACTTC.

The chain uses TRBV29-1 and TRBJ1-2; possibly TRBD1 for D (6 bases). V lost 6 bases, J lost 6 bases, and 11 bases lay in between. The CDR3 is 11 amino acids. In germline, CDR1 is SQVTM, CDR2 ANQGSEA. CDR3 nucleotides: TGCAGCGTAACAGGGCTCGATGGCTACACCTTC. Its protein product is CSVTGLDGYTF.

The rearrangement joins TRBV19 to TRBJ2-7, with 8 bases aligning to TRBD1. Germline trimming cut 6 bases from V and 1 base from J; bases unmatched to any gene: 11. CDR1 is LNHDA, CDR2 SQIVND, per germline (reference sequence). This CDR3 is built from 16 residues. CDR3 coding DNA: TGTGCCAGTAGGGCACAGGGGGTGGGTAAGTCCTACGAGCAGTACTTC. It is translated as CASRAQGVGKSYEQYF.

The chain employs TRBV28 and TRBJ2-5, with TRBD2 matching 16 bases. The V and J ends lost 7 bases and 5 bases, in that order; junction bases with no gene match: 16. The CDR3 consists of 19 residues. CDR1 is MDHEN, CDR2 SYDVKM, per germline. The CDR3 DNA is TGTGCCAGCACTCCCCCCCCAGGGACTAGCGGGAGGGCATGGGAGACCCAGTACTTC. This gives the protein CASTPPPGTSGRAWETQYF.

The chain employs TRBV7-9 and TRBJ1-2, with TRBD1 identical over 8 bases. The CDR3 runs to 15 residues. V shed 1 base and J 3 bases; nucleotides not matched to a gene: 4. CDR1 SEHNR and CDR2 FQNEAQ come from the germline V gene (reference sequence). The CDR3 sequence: CASSLGRTGYYGYTF. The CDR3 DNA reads TGTGCCAGCAGCTTAGGAAGGACAGGGTACTATGGCTACACCTTC.

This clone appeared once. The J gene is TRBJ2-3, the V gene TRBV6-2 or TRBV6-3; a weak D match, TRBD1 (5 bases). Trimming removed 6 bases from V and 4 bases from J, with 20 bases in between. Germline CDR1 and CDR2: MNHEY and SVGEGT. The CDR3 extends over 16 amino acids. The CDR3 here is CASSQGAKVGADTQYF. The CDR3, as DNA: TGTGCCAGCAGCCAAGGGGCTAAGGTGGGCGCAGATACGCAGTATTTT.

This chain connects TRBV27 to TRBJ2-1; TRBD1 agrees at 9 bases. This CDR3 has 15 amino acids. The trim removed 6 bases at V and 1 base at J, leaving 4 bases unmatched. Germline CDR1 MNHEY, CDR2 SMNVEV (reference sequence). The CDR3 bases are TGTGCCAGCAGCCTTGGGACAGGGTCCTACAATGAGCAGTTCTTC. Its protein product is CASSLGTGSYNEQFF.

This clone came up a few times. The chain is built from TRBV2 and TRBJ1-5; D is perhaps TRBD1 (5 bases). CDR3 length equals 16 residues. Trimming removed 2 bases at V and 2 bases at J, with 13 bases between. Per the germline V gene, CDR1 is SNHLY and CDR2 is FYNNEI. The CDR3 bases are TGTGCCAGCAGTGAACAAAGGGGAGGAGGCAATCAGCCCCAGCATTTT. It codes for CASSEQRGGGNQPQHF. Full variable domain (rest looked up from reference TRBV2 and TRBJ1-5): EPEVTQTPSHQVTQMGQEVILRCVPISNHLYFYWYRQILGQKVEFLVSFYNNEISEKSEIFDDQFSVERPDGSNFTLKIRSTKLEDSAMYFCASSEQRGGGNQPQHFGDGTRLSIL.

This CDR3 is CATSDAGQSNYEQYF. Here the CDR3 DNA reads TGTGCCACCAGTGACGCGGGACAGTCGAACTACGAGCAGTACTTC. The chain employs TRBV24-1 and TRBJ2-7, with a tentative D call TRBD1 (7 bases). Trimming took off 4 bases at V and 3 bases at J, with 15 bases between the two ends. The CDR3 runs 15 residues. Germline values: CDR1 KGHDR, CDR2 SFDVKD.

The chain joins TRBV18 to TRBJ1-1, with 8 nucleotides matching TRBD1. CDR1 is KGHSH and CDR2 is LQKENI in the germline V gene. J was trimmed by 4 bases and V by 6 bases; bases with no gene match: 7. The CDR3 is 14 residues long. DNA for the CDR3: TGTGCCAGCTCCCCAGGGGGCGCGGGCACTGAAGCTTTCTTT. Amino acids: CASSPGGAGTEAFF.

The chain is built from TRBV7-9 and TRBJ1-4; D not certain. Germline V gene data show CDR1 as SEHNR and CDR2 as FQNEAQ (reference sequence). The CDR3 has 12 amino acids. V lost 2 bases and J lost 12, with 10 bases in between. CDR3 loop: CASSLRSAELFF. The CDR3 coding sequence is TGTGCCAGCAGCTTAAGATCCGCGGAACTGTTTTTT. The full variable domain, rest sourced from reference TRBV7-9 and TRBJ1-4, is DTGVSQNPRHKITKRGQNVTFRCDPISEHNRLYWYRQTLGQGPEFLTYFQNEAQLEKSRLLSDRFSAERPKGSFSTLEIQRTEQGDSAMYLCASSLRSAELFFGSGTQLSVL.

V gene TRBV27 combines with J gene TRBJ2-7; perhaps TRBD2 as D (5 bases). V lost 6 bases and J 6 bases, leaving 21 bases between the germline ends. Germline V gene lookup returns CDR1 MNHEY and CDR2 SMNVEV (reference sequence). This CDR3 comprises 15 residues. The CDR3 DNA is TGTGCCAGCAGCATCCTCGGCGGAGGAAAGGTCGAGCAGTACTTC. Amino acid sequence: CASSILGGGKVEQYF.

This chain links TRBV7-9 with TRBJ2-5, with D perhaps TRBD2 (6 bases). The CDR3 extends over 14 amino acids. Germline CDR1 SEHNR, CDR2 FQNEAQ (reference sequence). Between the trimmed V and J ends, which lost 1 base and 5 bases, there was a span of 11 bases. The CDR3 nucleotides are TGTGCCAGCAGCTTAGGGGGGGTGCAGGAGACCCAGTACTTC. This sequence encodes CASSLGGVQETQYF.

CDR3 DNA sequence: TGCGCCAGCAGCTTAAAGATTAGCGGCAACAATGAGCAGTTCTTC. Its translation is CASSLKISGNNEQFF. V is TRBV5-1 and J is TRBJ2-1, with D maybe TRBD2 (6 bases). From germline, CDR1 is SGHRS and CDR2 YFSETQ. This CDR3 comprises 15 residues. Trimming removed 2 bases from V and 5 bases from J, with 14 bases in between.

CDR3 bases: TGTGCCAGCAGTGAAAGTCGGCTAGCGGGAGACCATGAGCAGTTCTTC. Protein product: CASSESRLAGDHEQFF. The rearrangement links TRBV25-1 to TRBJ2-1; 10 bases match TRBD2. The CDR3 has 16 amino acids. The trim removed 2 bases at V and 8 bases at J, leaving 9 bases unmatched. CDR1 and CDR2 from the germline V gene are MGHDK and SYGVNS. Based on the CDR3 plus reference TRBV25-1 and TRBJ2-1, the full variable domain is EADIYQTPRYLVIGTGKKITLECSQTMGHDKMYWYQQDPGMELHLIHYSYGVNSTEKGDLSSESTVSRIRTEHFPLTLESARPSHTSQYLCASSESRLAGDHEQFFGPGTRLTVL.